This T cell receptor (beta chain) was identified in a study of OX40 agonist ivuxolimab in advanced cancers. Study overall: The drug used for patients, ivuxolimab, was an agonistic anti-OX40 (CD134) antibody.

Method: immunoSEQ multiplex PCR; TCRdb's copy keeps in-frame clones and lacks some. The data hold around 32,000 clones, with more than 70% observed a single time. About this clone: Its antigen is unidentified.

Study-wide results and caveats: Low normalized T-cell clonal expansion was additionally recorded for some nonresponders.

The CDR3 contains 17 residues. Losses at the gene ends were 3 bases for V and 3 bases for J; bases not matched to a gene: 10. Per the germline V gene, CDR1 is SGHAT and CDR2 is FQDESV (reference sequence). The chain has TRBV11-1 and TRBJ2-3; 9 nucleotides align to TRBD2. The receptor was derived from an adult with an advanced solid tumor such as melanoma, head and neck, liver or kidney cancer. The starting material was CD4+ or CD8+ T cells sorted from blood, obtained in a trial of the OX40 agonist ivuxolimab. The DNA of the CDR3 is TGTGCCAGCAGCTTCCCCCGGGGTAGCGGGGGAACAGATACGCAGTATTTT. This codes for CASSFPRGSGGTDTQYF.